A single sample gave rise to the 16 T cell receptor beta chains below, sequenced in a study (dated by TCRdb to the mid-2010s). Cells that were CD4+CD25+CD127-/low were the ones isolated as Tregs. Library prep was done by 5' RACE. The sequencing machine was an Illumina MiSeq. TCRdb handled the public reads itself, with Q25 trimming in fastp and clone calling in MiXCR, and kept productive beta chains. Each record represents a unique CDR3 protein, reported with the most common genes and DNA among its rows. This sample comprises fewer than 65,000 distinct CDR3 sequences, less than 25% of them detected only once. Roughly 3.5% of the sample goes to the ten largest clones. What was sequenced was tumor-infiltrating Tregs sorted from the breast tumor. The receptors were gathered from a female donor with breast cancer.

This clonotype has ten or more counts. The CDR3 reads CASSLGSAISGQFF. CDR3 sequence (DNA): TGTGCCAGCAGCTTGGGTTCGGCGATCTCTGGGCAGTTCTTC. V usage is TRBV7-3 and J usage is TRBJ2-1; no clear D. The V gene's germline CDR1 is SGHTA and CDR2 FQGTGA. Trimming took 3 bases from V and 12 from J, leaving 18 bases between them. The length of the CDR3 is 14 residues. Full variable domain (missing parts from reference TRBV7-3 and TRBJ2-1): GAGVSQTPSNKVTEKGKYVELRCDPISGHTALYWYRQSLGQGPEFLIYFQGTGAADDSGLPNDRFFAVRPEGSVSTLKIQRTERGDSAVYLCASSLGSAISGQFFGPGTRLTVL.

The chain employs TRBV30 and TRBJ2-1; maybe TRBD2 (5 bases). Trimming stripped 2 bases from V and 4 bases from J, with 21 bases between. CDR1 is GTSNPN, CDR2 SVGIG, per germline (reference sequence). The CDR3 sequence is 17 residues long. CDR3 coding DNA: TGTGCCTGGAGTAACCTAGGCGGAGAGGGTGATTACAATGAGCAGTTCTTC. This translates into CAWSNLGGEGDYNEQFF.

This CDR3 is CASGLVNYLRFGGEPGANVLTF. CDR3 in DNA: TGTGCTAGTGGTTTGGTAAATTATCTCCGTTTTGGAGGGGAGCCTGGGGCCAACGTCCTGACTTTC. J is TRBJ2-6 and V is TRBV12-5, with a possible D match to TRBD2 (6 bases). This CDR3 comprises 22 residues. Trimming left V 0 bases short and J 2 bases short, with 26 bases between. The germline CDR1 and CDR2 sequences are LGHNT and FRNRAP. Looking up the rest from reference TRBV12-5 and TRBJ2-6 gives the full variable domain: DARVTQTPRHKVTEMGQEVTMRCQPILGHNTVFWYRQTMMQGLELLAYFRNRAPLDDSGMPKDRFSAEMPDATLATLKIQPSEPRDSAVYFCASGLVNYLRFGGEPGANVLTFGAGSRLTVL.

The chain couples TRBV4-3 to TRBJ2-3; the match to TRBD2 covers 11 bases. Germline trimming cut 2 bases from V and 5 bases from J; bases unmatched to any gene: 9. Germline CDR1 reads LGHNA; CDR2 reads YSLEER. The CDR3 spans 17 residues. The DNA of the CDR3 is TGCGCCAGCAGCCAATTGAAACTAGCGGGAGCGGAAGATACGCAGTATTTT. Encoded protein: CASSQLKLAGAEDTQYF.

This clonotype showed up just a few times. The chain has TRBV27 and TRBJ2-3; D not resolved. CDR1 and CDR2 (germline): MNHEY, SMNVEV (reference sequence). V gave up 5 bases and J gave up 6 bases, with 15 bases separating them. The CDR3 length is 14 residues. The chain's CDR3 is CASSTSRSSDTQYF. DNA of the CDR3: TGTGCCAGCAGTACATCGCGTTCGAGTGATACGCAGTATTTT.

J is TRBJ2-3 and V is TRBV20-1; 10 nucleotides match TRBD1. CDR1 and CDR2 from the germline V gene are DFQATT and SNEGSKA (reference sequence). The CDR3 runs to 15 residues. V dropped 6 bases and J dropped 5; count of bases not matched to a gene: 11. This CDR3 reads CSAPQRDRGGDTQYF. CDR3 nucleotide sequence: TGCAGTGCCCCACAACGGGACAGGGGAGGAGATACGCAGTATTTT.

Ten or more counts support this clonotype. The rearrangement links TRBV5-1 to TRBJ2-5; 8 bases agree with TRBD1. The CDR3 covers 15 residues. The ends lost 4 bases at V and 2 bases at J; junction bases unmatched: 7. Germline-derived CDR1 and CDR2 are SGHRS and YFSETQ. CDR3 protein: CASSKHGTGQETQYF. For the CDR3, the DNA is TGCGCCAGCAGCAAGCACGGGACAGGACAAGAGACCCAGTACTTC.

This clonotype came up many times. The CDR3 DNA reads as TGCGCCAGCAGCTGGAGGGGGGGCTCGGAAACTGAAGCTTTCTTT. It yields the protein CASSWRGGSETEAFF. The V gene is TRBV5-1, the J gene TRBJ1-1; D perhaps matches TRBD1 (6 bases). Germline CDR1 and CDR2: SGHRS and YFSETQ. The V end was cut by 3 bases, the J end by 5 bases, with 17 bases between. The CDR3 totals 15 residues.

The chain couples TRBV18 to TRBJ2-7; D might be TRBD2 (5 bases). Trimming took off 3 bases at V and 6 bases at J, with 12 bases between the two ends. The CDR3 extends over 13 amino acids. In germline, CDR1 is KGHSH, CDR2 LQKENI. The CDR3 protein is CASSPVEGSEQYF. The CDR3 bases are TGTGCCAGCTCACCGGTCGAGGGCAGCGAGCAGTACTTC.

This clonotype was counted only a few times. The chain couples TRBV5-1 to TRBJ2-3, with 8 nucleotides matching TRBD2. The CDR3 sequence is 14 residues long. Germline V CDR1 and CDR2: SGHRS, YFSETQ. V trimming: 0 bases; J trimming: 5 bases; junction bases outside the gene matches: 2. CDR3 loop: CASSLAGGQDTQYF. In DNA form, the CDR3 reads TGCGCCAGCAGCTTGGCGGGAGGGCAAGATACGCAGTATTTT. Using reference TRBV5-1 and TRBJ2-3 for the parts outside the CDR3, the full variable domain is KAGVTQTPRYLIKTRGQQVTLSCSPISGHRSVSWYQQTPGQGLQFLFEYFSETQRNKGNFPGRFSGRQFSNSRSEMNVSTLELGDSALYLCASSLAGGQDTQYFGPGTRLTVL.

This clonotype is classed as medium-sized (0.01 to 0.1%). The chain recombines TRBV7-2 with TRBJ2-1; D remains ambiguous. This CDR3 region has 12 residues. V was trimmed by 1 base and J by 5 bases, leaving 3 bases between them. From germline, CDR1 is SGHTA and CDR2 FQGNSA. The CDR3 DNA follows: TGTGCCAGCAGCTTAGAAAACAATGAGCAGTTCTTC. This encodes CASSLENNEQFF.

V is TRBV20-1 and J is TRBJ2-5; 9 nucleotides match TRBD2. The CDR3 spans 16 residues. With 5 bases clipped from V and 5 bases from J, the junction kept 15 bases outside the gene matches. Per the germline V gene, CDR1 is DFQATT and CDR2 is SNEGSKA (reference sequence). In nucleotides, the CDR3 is TGCAGTGCTCGCCGACTAGCGGAGGGTCAGGCGGAGACCCAGTACTTC. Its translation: CSARRLAEGQAETQYF.

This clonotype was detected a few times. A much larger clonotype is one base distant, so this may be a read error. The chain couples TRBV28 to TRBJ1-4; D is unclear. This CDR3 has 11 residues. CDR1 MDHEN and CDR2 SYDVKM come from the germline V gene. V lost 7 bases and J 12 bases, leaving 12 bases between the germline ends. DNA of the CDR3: TGTGCCAGCACGGCTCAAGGAGAACTGTTTTTT. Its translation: CASTAQGELFF.

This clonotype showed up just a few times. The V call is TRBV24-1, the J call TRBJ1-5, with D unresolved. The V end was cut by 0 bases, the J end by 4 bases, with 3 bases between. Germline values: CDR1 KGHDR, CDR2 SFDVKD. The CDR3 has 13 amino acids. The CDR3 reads CATSDLGNQPQHF. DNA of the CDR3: TGTGCCACCAGTGATTTGGGTAATCAGCCCCAGCATTTT.

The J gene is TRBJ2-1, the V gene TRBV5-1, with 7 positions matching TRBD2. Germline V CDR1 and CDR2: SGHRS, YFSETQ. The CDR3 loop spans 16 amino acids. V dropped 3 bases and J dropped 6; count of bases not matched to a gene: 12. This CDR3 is CASSSFFGGRSNEQFF. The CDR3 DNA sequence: TGCGCCAGCAGCTCTTTCTTTGGCGGGAGAAGCAATGAGCAGTTCTTC.

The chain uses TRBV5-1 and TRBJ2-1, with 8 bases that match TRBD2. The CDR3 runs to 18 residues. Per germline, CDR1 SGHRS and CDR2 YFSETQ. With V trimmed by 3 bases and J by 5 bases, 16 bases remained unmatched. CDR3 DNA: TGCGCCAGCAGCTATAACACGGGCGGGAGGATTAGGAACAATGAGCAGTTCTTC. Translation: CASSYNTGGRIRNNEQFF.